A selection of T cell receptor beta chains follows, all from one sample in a study of blood T cell repertoires in COVID-19. TCRdb keeps only in-frame clones here, not all; method: immunoSEQ multiplex PCR. The sample shows about 250,000 clones, around 81% of them seen only once. What was sequenced was peripheral blood. The receptor set was obtained from a man aged 45 to 65 with active or convalescent COVID-19. Each CDR3 is given with its conserved first and last residue. A D gene is named only where the DNA matches it firmly. Only some rows state a clone size, as once, few, many or a class for expanded clones.

v_call	j_call	d_call	clone_size	cdr3_aa	cdr3_nt
TRBV5-1	TRBJ1-2	NA	NA	CASSITGRDYGYTF	TGCGCCAGCAGCATCACCGGGAGGGACTATGGCTACACCTTC
TRBV29-1	TRBJ1-1	NA	NA	CSVARGGWNTEAFF	TGCAGCGTTGCCAGGGGCGGATGGAACACTGAAGCTTTCTTT
TRBV11-2	TRBJ1-2	NA	NA	CASSLASSGYTF	TGTGCCAGCAGCTTAGCTTCGAGCGGCTACACCTTC
TRBV19	TRBJ1-5	NA	NA	CATTTGPGQPQHF	TGTGCCACTACTACAGGGCCGGGCCAGCCCCAGCATTTT
TRBV7-2	TRBJ1-2	TRBD1	NA	CASSLAGTGVGYTF	TGTGCCAGCAGCTTAGCGGGGACAGGGGTTGGCTACACCTTC
TRBV6-2/TRBV6-3	TRBJ2-7	NA	NA	CASSYYNTKTYEQYF	TGTGCCAGCAGTTACTATAACACCAAAACCTACGAGCAGTACTTC
TRBV11-3	TRBJ2-5	NA	NA	CASSLSAGREETQYF	TGTGCCAGCAGCTTATCAGCGGGCAGGGAGGAGACCCAGTACTTC
TRBV6-5	TRBJ1-6	NA	NA	CASTQRGGYNSPLHF	TGTGCCAGCACCCAGAGGGGGGGCTATAATTCACCCCTCCACTTT
TRBV5-1	TRBJ2-7	TRBD1	NA	CASSLTGDAEQYF	TGCGCCAGCAGCTTAACAGGGGACGCCGAGCAGTACTTC
TRBV14	TRBJ1-2	NA	NA	CASSPREANYGYTF	TGTGCCAGCAGCCCACGAGAAGCTAACTATGGCTACACCTTC
TRBV5-1	TRBJ2-1	TRBD2	many	CASSFSGGAYNEQFF	TGCGCCAGCAGCTTCAGCGGGGGGGCTTACAATGAGCAGTTCTTC
TRBV28	TRBJ1-2	NA	NA	CASSLWGDNYGYTF	TGTGCCAGCAGTTTATGGGGCGATAACTATGGCTACACCTTC
TRBV19	TRBJ2-5	TRBD2	NA	CASKLDPTSGGETQYF	TGTGCCAGTAAACTTGACCCAACTAGCGGGGGAGAGACCCAGTACTTC
TRBV7-9	TRBJ1-4	TRBD1	once	CASGYRGEKLFF	TGTGCCAGCGGGTACAGGGGGGAAAAACTGTTTTTT